Following are 24 T cell receptor beta chains from one sample sequenced in a study of blood T cells in healthy people across ages. With a J-beta primer mix and a sample-barcoded 5' primer, a second PCR ran about 7 to 12 cycles. From the 5' RACE reads, TCRdb called clonotypes with MiXCR, one entry per CDR3 protein. Here the sample spans about 290,000 distinct CDR3 sequences, roughly 29% being singletons. The sequenced sample consisted of blood. Source of these receptors: a woman in her 70s in good health.

This clonotype was detected a few times. The rearrangement links TRBV6-4 to TRBJ2-2; D is possibly TRBD2 (6 bases). The V gene's germline CDR1 is MRHNA and CDR2 SNTAGT. The CDR3 has 17 residues. Trimming took 4 bases from V and 4 from J, leaving 19 bases between them. The CDR3 DNA is TGTGCCAGCAGTGGTTCGGGTGGGAGGTCCCCCACCGGGGAGCTGTTTTTT. Its translation: CASSGSGGRSPTGELFF.

This clonotype was seen more than once but under ten times. A junction end diverges from the germline sequence, so it may reflect a read error. The CDR3: CSTRGGTTKPKETQYF. In DNA, the CDR3 is TGCAGTACTAGAGGCGGGACTACGAAACCAAAAGAGACCCAGTACTTC. The rearrangement joins TRBV20-1 to TRBJ2-5; 7 positions match TRBD2. The CDR3 sequence is 16 residues long. Germline CDR1 and CDR2: DFQATT and SNEGSKA (reference sequence).

This chain links TRBV6-4 with TRBJ2-1; D might be TRBD1 or TRBD2, each matching 5 bases. Per the germline V gene, CDR1 is MRHNA and CDR2 is SNTAGT. This CDR3 region has 16 residues. V lost 0 bases and J 1 base, leaving 10 bases between the germline ends. The CDR3 protein is CASSDSNGASYNEQFF. DNA of the CDR3: TGTGCCAGCAGTGACTCCAACGGGGCTTCCTACAATGAGCAGTTCTTC.

This chain uses TRBV11-2 with TRBJ1-1; no clear D. Germline loops: CDR1 SGHAT, CDR2 FQNNGV. V dropped 5 bases and J dropped 8 bases, with 12 bases sitting between them. This CDR3 has 12 amino acids. The CDR3 sequence: CASSPPGREAFF. CDR3 nucleotide sequence: TGTGCCAGCAGCCCCCCCGGGAGGGAAGCTTTCTTT. The entire variable domain, with the rest obtained from reference TRBV11-2 and TRBJ1-1, is as follows: EAGVAQSPRYKIIEKRQSVAFWCNPISGHATLYWYQQILGQGPKLLIQFQNNGVVDDSQLPKDRFSAERLKGVDSTLKIQPAKLEDSAVYLCASSPPGREAFFGQGTRLTVV.

Only a few counts were recorded for this clonotype. The gene calls are TRBV29-1 and TRBJ2-7; D might be TRBD1 or TRBD2, each matching 6 bases. V was cut by 7 bases and J by 2 bases, with 12 bases left in between. CDR1 is SQVTM and CDR2 is ANQGSEA in the germline V gene. This CDR3 region has 12 residues. The CDR3 spells CSGGASTYEQYF. CDR3 sequence (DNA): TGCAGCGGGGGGGCATCTACCTACGAGCAGTACTTC.

The chain employs TRBV14 and TRBJ2-5, with TRBD2 matching over 10 bases. The end of the DNA is better explained by TRBJ2-1, so the J call may be wrong. Germline assignment: CDR1 SGHDN and CDR2 FVKESK. The CDR3 loop spans 16 amino acids. CDR3 bases: TGTGCCAGCAGCCAACCATGGTCTAGCGGGAGTAATGAGCAGTTCTTC. Its protein is CASSQPWSSGSNEQFF.

V and J are TRBV28 and TRBJ2-1; TRBD2 matches at 9 bases. The CDR3 consists of 12 residues. Trimming removed 6 bases from V and 13 bases from J; junction bases left unmatched: 7. Germline lookup yields CDR1 MDHEN and CDR2 SYDVKM. The CDR3 coding sequence is TGTGCCAGCAGAACGACTAGCGGCGACCAGTTCTTC. Translated: CASRTTSGDQFF.

This clonotype was seen more than once but under ten times. This chain links TRBV20-1 with TRBJ2-7; D not certain. With 2 bases removed from V and 4 bases from J, the gap between germline ends came to 9 bases. CDR3 size: 12 residues. Germline values: CDR1 DFQATT, CDR2 SNEGSKA (reference sequence). As DNA, the CDR3 is TGCAGTGCTAGAACTGAACGTTACGAGCAGTACTTC. Protein product: CSARTERYEQYF.

This rearrangement joins TRBV7-9 to TRBJ1-3, with unresolved D. Germline assignment: CDR1 SEHNR and CDR2 FQNEAQ (reference sequence). Trimming took off 11 bases at V and 0 bases at J, with 17 bases between the two ends. The length of the CDR3 is 15 residues. In DNA form, the CDR3 reads TGTGCCGGCGGAGGAGGCACGAGCTCTGGAAACACCATATATTTT. This translates into CAGGGGTSSGNTIYF.

Written as DNA, the CDR3 is TGTGCCAGCAGTTACCGCCCTGGAAACGAGCAGTACTTC. Its protein is CASSYRPGNEQYF. The chain carries TRBV6-5 and TRBJ2-1; D gene unclear. The assigned J gene may be wrong: the sequence end matches TRBJ2-7 better. Germline CDR1 and CDR2: MNHEY and SVGAGI. The CDR3 runs 13 residues.

A few counts support this clonotype. The chain has TRBV5-1 and TRBJ2-1, with D maybe TRBD2 (5 bases). V was trimmed by 4 bases and J by 0 bases, leaving 14 bases between them. The CDR3 spans 16 residues. Germline CDR1 is SGHRS and CDR2 is YFSETQ. The CDR3, as DNA: TGCGCCAGCAGCCTCTCGGCGGGTAGCTCCTACAATGAGCAGTTCTTC. This translates into CASSLSAGSSYNEQFF.

This clonotype was seen repeatedly, ten times or more. The V call is TRBV9, the J call TRBJ2-1; 7 bases align to TRBD2. The end of the DNA is better explained by TRBJ2-5, so the J call may be wrong. The CDR3 runs 14 residues. Germline-derived CDR1 and CDR2 are SGDLS and YYNGEE. In DNA, the CDR3 is TGTGCCAGCCCAAGCGGGATTCGGTGGGAGACCCAGTACTTC. As protein: CASPSGIRWETQYF.

The chain joins TRBV11-2 to TRBJ1-4, with TRBD1 as a possible D gene (6 bases). Germline-derived CDR1 and CDR2 are SGHAT and FQNNGV. With 8 bases removed from V and 0 bases from J, the gap between germline ends came to 19 bases. The CDR3 extends over 17 amino acids. CDR3 protein: CASGHTGSSATNEKLFF. Written as DNA, the CDR3 is TGTGCCAGCGGCCACACAGGGTCCAGTGCAACTAATGAAAAACTGTTTTTT. The full variable domain, in which reference TRBV11-2 and TRBJ1-4 provide the parts outside the CDR3, is EAGVAQSPRYKIIEKRQSVAFWCNPISGHATLYWYQQILGQGPKLLIQFQNNGVVDDSQLPKDRFSAERLKGVDSTLKIQPAKLEDSAVYLCASGHTGSSATNEKLFFGSGTQLSVL.

As concerns this clonotype: Relative to the germline gene, one junction end is altered; a read error may explain this. The J gene is TRBJ2-5, the V gene TRBV5-1; D call uncertain. Per germline, CDR1 SGHRS and CDR2 YFSETQ. The CDR3 spans 15 residues. The DNA for the CDR3 is TGCGCCAGTAGCTTGGCTGGGCACCGACAAGAGACCCAGTACTTC. It codes for CASSLAGHRQETQYF.

This clonotype showed up just a few times. The V and J genes are TRBV5-6 and TRBJ2-5; possibly TRBD2 for D (6 bases). Trimming stripped 4 bases from V and 5 bases from J, with 24 bases between. Germline CDR1 and CDR2: SGHDT and YYEEEE. CDR3 length: 17 residues. The CDR3 bases are TGTGCCAGCAGCCCTGGGGTGGTTGTATCGGGAGCGGAGACCCAGTACTTC. It encodes CASSPGVVVSGAETQYF.

The sample holds a few counts of this clonotype. The V and J genes are TRBV12-3 or TRBV12-4 and TRBJ1-6; no reliable D call. V lost 3 bases and J lost 8, with 8 bases in between. This CDR3 has 13 residues. The CDR3 sequence: CASSLAPDSPLHF. The CDR3 region has the DNA TGTGCCAGCAGTTTGGCCCCAGATTCACCCCTCCACTTT.

This clonotype was observed a few times. At one end, the junction sequence differs from germline, possibly due to a read error. The CDR3 region has the DNA TGCGCCAGCAGCTTCACGACCGGGACTAGCGGGCTTCCCACCTTC. This sequence encodes CASSFTTGTSGLPTF. This sequence joins TRBV5-1 and TRBJ2-5; 12 positions agree with TRBD2. Germline CDR1 reads SGHRS; CDR2 reads YFSETQ. There are 15 residues in the CDR3.

The chain couples TRBV7-8 to TRBJ2-7, with D possibly matching TRBD1 (6 bases). Trimming pared 2 bases from V and 2 bases from J, leaving 13 bases between. Germline V CDR1 and CDR2: SGHVS, FQNEAQ. This CDR3 has 15 amino acids. The CDR3 region is CASSLLRTDPYEQYF. For the CDR3, the DNA is TGTGCCAGCAGCTTACTCCGGACAGACCCCTACGAGCAGTACTTC. The variable domain in full, completed from reference TRBV7-8 and TRBJ2-7, reads GAGVSQSPRYKVAKRGQDVALRCDPISGHVSLFWYQQALGQGPEFLTYFQNEAQLDKSGLPSDRFFAERPEGSVSTLKIQRTQQEDSAVYLCASSLLRTDPYEQYFGPGTRLTVT.

Points on this clonotype: A single base separates this from a much larger clone, so it may be a read error. CDR3 in DNA: TGTGCCGGCAGCCAAGATCTGCGGACAGCATACTACGAGCAGTACTTC. This sequence encodes CAGSQDLRTAYYEQYF. This sequence joins TRBV14 and TRBJ2-7; D might be TRBD1 (6 bases). The CDR3 length is 16 residues. CDR1 is SGHDN, CDR2 FVKESK, per germline.

This clonotype came up many times. The chain joins TRBV29-1 to TRBJ2-3; possible D gene TRBD2, 5 bases. The CDR3 length is 12 residues. In germline, CDR1 is SQVTM, CDR2 ANQGSEA. The V and J ends lost 4 bases and 6 bases respectively, with 11 bases between them. The chain's CDR3 is CSVADGVDTQYF. The CDR3 DNA sequence: TGCAGCGTTGCAGACGGGGTGGATACGCAGTATTTT.

The chain is built from TRBV7-8 and TRBJ1-4, with D hard to call. Germline V gene data show CDR1 as SGHVS and CDR2 as FQNEAQ. The CDR3 runs 17 residues. V lost 3 bases and J lost 10, with 24 bases in between. As DNA, the CDR3 is TGTGCCAGCAGCTTCCGGGCCTCCCGGGCCGAGGGAGGAAAACTGTTTTTT. It is translated as CASSFRASRAEGGKLFF.

This clonotype was detected ten times or more. The chain combines TRBV7-2 with TRBJ2-5; 7 bases agree with TRBD2. Germline lookup yields CDR1 SGHTA and CDR2 FQGNSA. V gave up 5 bases and J gave up 1 base; unmatched junction bases: 1. The length of the CDR3 is 13 residues. As DNA, the CDR3 is TGTGCCAGCAGCCGGGAGGCCCAAGAGACCCAGTACTTC. Residues: CASSREAQETQYF.

The rearrangement joins TRBV11-3 to TRBJ2-1; D is undetermined. This CDR3 has 16 residues. The germline CDR1 and CDR2 sequences are SGHNT and YENEEA. Trimming took off 1 base at V and 3 bases at J, with 13 bases between the two ends. The CDR3 loop reads CASSLGSWIIYNEQFF. CDR3 nucleotides: TGTGCCAGCAGCTTAGGAAGTTGGATTATCTACAATGAGCAGTTCTTC.

V gene TRBV4-2 combines with J gene TRBJ2-1, with a weak D call TRBD2 (5 bases). CDR1 and CDR2 from the germline V gene are LGHNA and YNFKEQ. V lost 1 base to trimming and J lost 8 bases, with 9 bases between them. This CDR3 contains 13 residues. CDR3 coding DNA: TGTGCCAGCAGCCAAGGGAGGATCTATGAGCAGTTCTTC. Protein: CASSQGRIYEQFF.